This paragraph reports one T cell receptor beta chain. The data are from a study of blood T cell repertoires in COVID-19. Background on the study: The United States, Italy and Spain supplied acute and convalescent COVID-19 samples.

Germline CDR1 reads KGHDR; CDR2 reads SFDVKD. The CDR3 consists of 17 residues. V shed 4 bases, J shed 5 bases, and the junction held 11 bases outside the gene matches. Original handling: Reference gene primer amplification gave nucleated cell count estimates. The assay was immunoSEQ multiplex PCR, and TCRdb's table has in-frame clones only and misses some. Clonal size and the V and J genes are those of that table, whereas D and trimming came from the DNA. The sample yields 90,000 to 120,000 clones, roughly 88% seen once. Sequencing was carried out using peripheral blood. The V gene is TRBV24-1, the J gene TRBJ2-5, with 11 bases identical to TRBD1. This receptor was identified in a human donor in a cohort sampled during active COVID-19. The CDR3 bases are TGTGCCACCAGTGACCCCGGACAGGGGGCTTGGGTGGAGACCCAGTACTTC. It encodes CATSDPGQGAWVETQYF.